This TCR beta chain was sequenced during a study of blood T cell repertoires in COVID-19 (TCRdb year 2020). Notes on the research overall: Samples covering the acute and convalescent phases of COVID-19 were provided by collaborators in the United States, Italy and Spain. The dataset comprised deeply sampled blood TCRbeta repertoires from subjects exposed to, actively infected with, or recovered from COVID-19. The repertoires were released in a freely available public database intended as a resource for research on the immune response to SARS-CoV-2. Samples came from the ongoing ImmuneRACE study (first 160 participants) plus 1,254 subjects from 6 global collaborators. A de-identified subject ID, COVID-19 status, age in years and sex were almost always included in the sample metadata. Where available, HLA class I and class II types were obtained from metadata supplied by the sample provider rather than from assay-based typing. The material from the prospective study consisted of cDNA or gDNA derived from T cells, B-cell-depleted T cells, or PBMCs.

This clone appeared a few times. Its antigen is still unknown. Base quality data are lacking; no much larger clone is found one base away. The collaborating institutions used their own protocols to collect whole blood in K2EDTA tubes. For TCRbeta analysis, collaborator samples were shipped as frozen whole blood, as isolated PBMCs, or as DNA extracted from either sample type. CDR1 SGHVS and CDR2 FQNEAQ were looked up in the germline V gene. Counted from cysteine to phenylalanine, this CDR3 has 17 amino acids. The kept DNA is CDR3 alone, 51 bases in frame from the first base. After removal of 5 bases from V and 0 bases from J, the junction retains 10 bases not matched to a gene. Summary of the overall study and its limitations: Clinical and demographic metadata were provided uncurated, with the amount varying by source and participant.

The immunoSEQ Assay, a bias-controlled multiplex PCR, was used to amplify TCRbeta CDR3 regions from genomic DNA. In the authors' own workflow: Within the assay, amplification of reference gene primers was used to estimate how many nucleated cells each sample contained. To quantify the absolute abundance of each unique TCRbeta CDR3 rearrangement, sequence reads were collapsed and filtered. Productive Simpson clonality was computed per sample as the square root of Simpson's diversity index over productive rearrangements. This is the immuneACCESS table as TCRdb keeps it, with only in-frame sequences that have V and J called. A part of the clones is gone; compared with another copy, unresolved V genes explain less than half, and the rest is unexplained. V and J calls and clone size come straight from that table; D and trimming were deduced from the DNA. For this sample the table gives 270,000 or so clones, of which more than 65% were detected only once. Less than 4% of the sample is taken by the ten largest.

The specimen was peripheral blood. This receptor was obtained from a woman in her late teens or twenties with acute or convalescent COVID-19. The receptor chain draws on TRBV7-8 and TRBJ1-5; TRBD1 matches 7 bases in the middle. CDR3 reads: CASSGRPWDSSNQPQHF. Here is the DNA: TGTGCCAGCAGCGGCAGACCCTGGGACAGTAGCAATCAGCCCCAGCATTTT.